The T cell receptor beta chain described here comes from a study of blood T cells in healthy people across ages. Notes on the study in general: Researchers deemed the diversity estimates from one million T cells underestimates. A roughly linear fall in TCR beta diversity per million T cells was seen with increasing age.

This clonotype was counted only a few times. Its antigen remains unknown. The CDR3 is 16 residues long. CDR1 and CDR2 from the germline V gene are MNHEY and SVGAGI. V lost 1 base to trimming and J lost 7 bases, with 14 bases between them. Primed by a sample-barcoded 5' primer and a J-beta primer mix, a second PCR proceeded for 7 to 11 cycles. A template-switch adaptor containing 12 random nucleotides labeled each cDNA molecule. No fewer than 3 million CDR3-containing paired-end reads came from each sample. MiXCR, run by TCRdb on the 5' RACE reads, gives a single entry per CDR3 protein. This sample has 1.5 million to 2 million distinct CDR3 sequences, with under 30% found just once.

The chain joins TRBV6-5 to TRBJ1-6, with D maybe TRBD1 (5 bases). The TCR sequence derives from a woman in her twenties or thirties in good health. The sequencing sample was made of blood. CDR3 DNA sequence: TGTGCCAGCAGTTACTTGGGGGGACGGAGGAATTCACCCCTCCACTTT. This sequence encodes CASSYLGGRRNSPLHF.